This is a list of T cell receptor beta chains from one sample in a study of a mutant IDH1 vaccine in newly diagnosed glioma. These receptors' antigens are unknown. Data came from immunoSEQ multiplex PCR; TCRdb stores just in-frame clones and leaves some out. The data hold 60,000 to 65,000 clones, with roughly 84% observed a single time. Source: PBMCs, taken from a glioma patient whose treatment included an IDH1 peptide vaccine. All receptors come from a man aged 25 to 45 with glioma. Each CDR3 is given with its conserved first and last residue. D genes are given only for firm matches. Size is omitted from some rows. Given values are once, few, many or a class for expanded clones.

CDR3aa: CASSFLPGADYGYTF
CDR3nt: TGTGCCAGCAGTTTCCTCCCGGGAGCAGACTATGGCTACACCTTC
j_gene: TRBJ1-2
d_gene: NA
abundance: NA
v_gene: TRBV28

CDR3aa: CASSKWTGNNSPLHF
CDR3nt: TGTGCCAGCAGCAAATGGACGGGAAATAATTCACCCCTCCACTTT
j_gene: TRBJ1-6
d_gene: NA
abundance: NA
v_gene: TRBV9

CDR3aa: CASSIGRDYGYTF
CDR3nt: TGTGCCAGTAGTATTGGAAGGGACTATGGCTACACCTTC
j_gene: TRBJ1-2
d_gene: NA
abundance: NA
v_gene: TRBV19

CDR3aa: CASSLALAGSYNEQFF
CDR3nt: TGTGCCAGCAGCTTGGCCCTAGCGGGCTCCTACAATGAGCAGTTCTTC
j_gene: TRBJ2-1
d_gene: TRBD2
abundance: NA
v_gene: TRBV5-6

CDR3aa: CATSPNRREQFF
CDR3nt: TGTGCCACCAGCCCTAACCGGAGAGAGCAGTTCTTC
j_gene: TRBJ2-1
d_gene: NA
abundance: NA
v_gene: TRBV15

CDR3aa: CASSVERSSGNTIYF
CDR3nt: TGTGCCAGCAGCGTAGAGAGGAGCTCTGGAAACACCATATATTTT
j_gene: TRBJ1-3
d_gene: NA
abundance: NA
v_gene: TRBV9

CDR3aa: CASRGQPHSNQPQHF
CDR3nt: TGTGCCAGCAGAGGACAGCCCCATAGCAATCAGCCCCAGCATTTT
j_gene: TRBJ1-5
d_gene: NA
abundance: few
v_gene: TRBV6-5

CDR3aa: CASSSGGLRGRTEAFF
CDR3nt: TGTGCCAGCAGTTCCGGCGGGTTGAGGGGGCGGACTGAAGCTTTCTTT
j_gene: TRBJ1-1
d_gene: TRBD1
abundance: NA
v_gene: TRBV6-5

CDR3aa: CASSLAWGQDEQYF
CDR3nt: TGCGCCAGCAGCTTGGCGTGGGGTCAGGACGAGCAGTACTTC
j_gene: TRBJ2-7
d_gene: NA
abundance: NA
v_gene: TRBV5-1

CDR3aa: CASRWRNTEAFF
CDR3nt: TGTGCCAGCAGGTGGAGGAACACTGAAGCTTTCTTT
j_gene: TRBJ1-1
d_gene: NA
abundance: few
v_gene: TRBV5-8

CDR3aa: CASSLREGAQTEAFF
CDR3nt: TGTGCCAGCAGCTTACGGGAGGGGGCGCAGACTGAAGCTTTCTTT
j_gene: TRBJ1-1
d_gene: TRBD1
abundance: NA
v_gene: TRBV7-9

CDR3aa: CASSNLLGGPAGAFF
CDR3nt: TGCGCCAGCAGCAACCTATTAGGGGGCCCAGCAGGGGCTTTCTTT
j_gene: TRBJ1-1
d_gene: TRBD1
abundance: NA
v_gene: TRBV5-1

CDR3aa: CASRLGGSTGELFF
CDR3nt: TGTGCCTCACGATTGGGGGGAAGCACCGGGGAGCTGTTTTTT
j_gene: TRBJ2-2
d_gene: NA
abundance: NA
v_gene: TRBV30

CDR3aa: CSVEGRGALNYGYTF
CDR3nt: TGCAGCGTTGAGGGCAGGGGAGCGCTTAACTATGGCTACACCTTC
j_gene: TRBJ1-2
d_gene: NA
abundance: once
v_gene: TRBV29-1

CDR3aa: CASSVPWVETQYF
CDR3nt: TGTGCCAGCAGCGTGCCTTGGGTTGAGACCCAGTACTTC
j_gene: TRBJ2-5
d_gene: NA
abundance: NA
v_gene: TRBV5-6

CDR3aa: CASSYSVVAEATEAFF
CDR3nt: TGTGCCAGCAGTTACTCCGTAGTAGCGGAGGCCACTGAAGCTTTCTTT
j_gene: TRBJ1-1
d_gene: NA
abundance: NA
v_gene: TRBV6-6

CDR3aa: CASSPQRAYEQYF
CDR3nt: TGTGCCAGCTCACCACAAAGGGCCTACGAGCAGTACTTC
j_gene: TRBJ2-7
d_gene: NA
abundance: NA
v_gene: TRBV18

CDR3aa: CASSLVVRDRSFNYGYTF
CDR3nt: TGTGCCAGCAGCTTAGTCGTACGGGACAGGTCTTTTAACTATGGCTACACCTTC
j_gene: TRBJ1-2
d_gene: TRBD1
abundance: NA
v_gene: TRBV7-6

CDR3aa: CASTHFTTGLNTIYF
CDR3nt: TGTGCCAGCACACATTTTACTACGGGGTTGAACACCATATATTTT
j_gene: TRBJ1-3
d_gene: NA
abundance: NA
v_gene: TRBV6-1

CDR3aa: CASSLVLYGQGALRGSYEQYF
CDR3nt: TGTGCCAGCAGCTTAGTTCTTTACGGACAGGGGGCCCTTAGGGGTTCCTACGAGCAGTACTTC
j_gene: TRBJ2-7
d_gene: TRBD1
abundance: few
v_gene: TRBV7-6

CDR3aa: CASSFGWDVGEAEAFF
CDR3nt: TGTGCCAGCAGCTTTGGGTGGGACGTTGGTGAAGCTGAAGCTTTCTTT
j_gene: TRBJ1-1
d_gene: NA
abundance: few
v_gene: TRBV5-6

CDR3aa: CASSKVTGPYEQYF
CDR3nt: TGTGCCAGCAGCAAAGTTACAGGACCCTACGAGCAGTACTTC
j_gene: TRBJ2-7
d_gene: NA
abundance: NA
v_gene: TRBV21-1

CDR3aa: CASSPTSGGPDTQYF
CDR3nt: TGTGCCAGTAGCCCGACTAGCGGGGGACCAGATACGCAGTATTTT
j_gene: TRBJ2-3
d_gene: TRBD2
abundance: NA
v_gene: TRBV19

CDR3aa: CASSELVWGQGASGANVLTF
CDR3nt: TGTGCCAGCAGTGAATTGGTGTGGGGACAGGGGGCGAGCGGGGCCAACGTCCTGACTTTC
j_gene: TRBJ2-6
d_gene: TRBD1
abundance: NA
v_gene: TRBV6-1

CDR3aa: CASTSSRQGEGTEAFF
CDR3nt: TGTGCCAGCACATCGTCCAGACAGGGTGAGGGGACTGAAGCTTTCTTT
j_gene: TRBJ1-1
d_gene: TRBD1
abundance: few
v_gene: TRBV2

CDR3aa: CASRYRQEKLFF
CDR3nt: TGCGCCAGCAGGTATAGACAGGAAAAACTGTTTTTT
j_gene: TRBJ1-4
d_gene: NA
abundance: NA
v_gene: TRBV5-1

CDR3aa: CASSERLAGGPDNEQFF
CDR3nt: TGTGCCAGCAGCGAACGACTAGCGGGGGGGCCAGACAATGAGCAGTTCTTC
j_gene: TRBJ2-1
d_gene: TRBD2
abundance: NA
v_gene: TRBV14

CDR3aa: CASSPTSAQLYNEQFF
CDR3nt: TGCGCCAGCAGCCCAACCTCAGCACAACTATACAATGAGCAGTTCTTC
j_gene: TRBJ2-1
d_gene: NA
abundance: NA
v_gene: TRBV5-1

CDR3aa: CASSQDRVGRQFF
CDR3nt: TGCGCCAGCAGCCAAGATCGGGTAGGGCGTCAGTTCTTC
j_gene: TRBJ2-1
d_gene: NA
abundance: NA
v_gene: TRBV4-1

CDR3aa: CASSETGDPQYEQYF
CDR3nt: TGTGCCAGCAGTGAGACCGGGGACCCCCAGTACGAGCAGTACTTC
j_gene: TRBJ2-7
d_gene: NA
abundance: NA
v_gene: TRBV2

CDR3aa: CASSLSTYGAYGYTF
CDR3nt: TGCGCCAGCAGCTTGAGCACTTACGGGGCTTATGGCTACACCTTC
j_gene: TRBJ1-2
d_gene: NA
abundance: once
v_gene: TRBV5-1

CDR3aa: CANSYDGSGNQPQHF
CDR3nt: TGTGCCAACAGTTACGACGGGAGCGGCAATCAGCCCCAGCATTTT
j_gene: TRBJ1-5
d_gene: NA
abundance: NA
v_gene: TRBV6-5

CDR3aa: CSASTLGSYTF
CDR3nt: TGCAGTGCTAGTACCCTGGGGAGCTACACCTTC
j_gene: TRBJ1-2
d_gene: NA
abundance: few
v_gene: TRBV20-1

CDR3aa: CASRQTTEQETQYF
CDR3nt: TGTGCCAGCAGACAGACGACAGAGCAAGAGACCCAGTACTTC
j_gene: TRBJ2-5
d_gene: NA
abundance: NA
v_gene: TRBV28

CDR3aa: CATSRGGGNFQETQYF
CDR3nt: TGTGCCACCAGCAGAGGGGGGGGGAACTTCCAAGAGACCCAGTACTTC
j_gene: TRBJ2-5
d_gene: TRBD2
abundance: NA
v_gene: TRBV15

CDR3aa: CASSRTFSGNTIYF
CDR3nt: TGTGCCAGCAGCCGGACATTCTCTGGAAACACCATATATTTT
j_gene: TRBJ1-3
d_gene: NA
abundance: NA
v_gene: TRBV14

CDR3aa: CASSTSPLATQYF
CDR3nt: TGTGCCAGCAGTACTTCCCCCTTGGCGACCCAGTACTTC
j_gene: TRBJ2-5
d_gene: NA
abundance: NA
v_gene: TRBV6-5

CDR3aa: CASSADYEQYF
CDR3nt: TGCGCCAGCAGCGCGGACTACGAGCAGTACTTC
j_gene: TRBJ2-7
d_gene: NA
abundance: NA
v_gene: TRBV5-1

CDR3aa: CASRTLNYGYTF
CDR3nt: TGTGCCAGCAGGACCCTCAACTATGGCTACACCTTC
j_gene: TRBJ1-2
d_gene: NA
abundance: NA
v_gene: TRBV6-5

CDR3aa: CASSLAMAGVNEQYF
CDR3nt: TGTGCCAGCAGCTTGGCTATGGCAGGGGTAAACGAGCAGTACTTC
j_gene: TRBJ2-7
d_gene: NA
abundance: NA
v_gene: TRBV5-4

CDR3aa: CASSIRGTETQYF
CDR3nt: TGTGCCAGCAGCATCAGGGGAACGGAGACCCAGTACTTC
j_gene: TRBJ2-5
d_gene: NA
abundance: NA
v_gene: TRBV5-4

CDR3aa: CASSQGGMGYQETQYF
CDR3nt: TGTGCCAGCAGCCAAGGGGGGATGGGGTACCAAGAGACCCAGTACTTC
j_gene: TRBJ2-5
d_gene: NA
abundance: NA
v_gene: TRBV7-9

CDR3aa: CASRSDTGNTIYF
CDR3nt: TGTGCCAGCAGGTCCGACACTGGAAACACCATATATTTT
j_gene: TRBJ1-3
d_gene: NA
abundance: NA
v_gene: TRBV6-6

CDR3aa: CASSLAGGNTEAFF
CDR3nt: TGCGCCAGCAGCTTGGCCGGGGGGAACACTGAAGCTTTCTTT
j_gene: TRBJ1-1
d_gene: NA
abundance: NA
v_gene: TRBV5-1

CDR3aa: CSALLRGYTF
CDR3nt: TGCAGTGCTCTCCTTAGGGGCTACACCTTC
j_gene: TRBJ1-2
d_gene: NA
abundance: few
v_gene: TRBV20-1

CDR3aa: CASRGPGVYYGYTF
CDR3nt: TGTGCCAGCAGAGGCCCAGGGGTGTACTATGGCTACACCTTC
j_gene: TRBJ1-2
d_gene: NA
abundance: NA
v_gene: TRBV7-9

CDR3aa: CASSLEAGPTYEQYF
CDR3nt: TGTGCCAGCAGCTTAGAGGCAGGGCCCACCTACGAGCAGTACTTC
j_gene: TRBJ2-7
d_gene: NA
abundance: once
v_gene: TRBV7-8

CDR3aa: CASSDSGQPGNTIYF
CDR3nt: TGCGCCAGCAGTGACTCGGGCCAGCCTGGAAACACCATATATTTT
j_gene: TRBJ1-3
d_gene: NA
abundance: NA
v_gene: TRBV10-1

CDR3aa: CASSRGVGETQYF
CDR3nt: TGTGCCAGTAGTCGAGGGGTAGGTGAGACCCAGTACTTC
j_gene: TRBJ2-5
d_gene: NA
abundance: NA
v_gene: TRBV19

CDR3aa: CACSSSVPLTEAFF
CDR3nt: NA
j_gene: TRBJ1-1
d_gene: NA
abundance: NA
v_gene: TRBV6-5

CDR3aa: CAWTGTTNEKLFF
CDR3nt: TGTGCCTGGACAGGGACAACTAATGAAAAACTGTTTTTT
j_gene: TRBJ1-4
d_gene: NA
abundance: NA
v_gene: TRBV30

CDR3aa: CASSFDTGYYEQYF
CDR3nt: TGTGCCAGCAGTTTCGACACGGGTTACTACGAGCAGTACTTC
j_gene: TRBJ2-7
d_gene: NA
abundance: NA
v_gene: TRBV7-8

CDR3aa: CASSPPRGPQETQYF
CDR3nt: TGCGCCAGCAGCCCTCCGCGTGGTCCGCAAGAGACCCAGTACTTC
j_gene: TRBJ2-5
d_gene: NA
abundance: once
v_gene: TRBV5-1

CDR3aa: CASSLAGGLYEQYF
CDR3nt: TGTGCCAGCAGCTTGGCCGGGGGCCTCTACGAGCAGTACTTC
j_gene: TRBJ2-7
d_gene: NA
abundance: NA
v_gene: TRBV5-6

CDR3aa: CSASRGEQYF
CDR3nt: TGCAGTGCTTCGAGGGGGGAGCAGTACTTC
j_gene: TRBJ2-7
d_gene: NA
abundance: NA
v_gene: TRBV20-1

CDR3aa: CSVRQGDTGELFF
CDR3nt: TGCAGCGTGCGACAGGGTGACACCGGGGAGCTGTTTTTT
j_gene: TRBJ2-2
d_gene: TRBD1
abundance: NA
v_gene: TRBV29-1

CDR3aa: CASSSEGGPAFF
CDR3nt: TGTGCCAGCAGTTCAGAGGGGGGGCCCGCTTTCTTT
j_gene: TRBJ1-1
d_gene: NA
abundance: few
v_gene: TRBV6-6